These 14 T cell receptor beta chains came from one sample sequenced in a study of T cell changes during pregnancy in multiple sclerosis. Only in-frame clones appear in the TCRdb table, and some are missing; sequencing was by immunoSEQ multiplex PCR. The sample lists tens of thousands of clones; about nine tenths were seen once. Sequencing used peripheral blood, obtained in the first trimester of pregnancy. The receptors were gathered from a female donor in good health, enrolled as a control in a pregnancy study.

The chain joins TRBV6-6 to TRBJ1-2, with 12 bases aligning to TRBD1. The V gene's germline CDR1 is MNHNY and CDR2 SVGAGI (reference sequence). V shed 2 bases, J shed 7 bases, and the junction held 5 bases outside the gene matches. The CDR3 extends over 15 amino acids. CDR3 coding DNA: TGTGCCAGCAGTTACCTGGGACAGGGGGCGAGTGGCTACACCTTC. Translation: CASSYLGQGASGYTF.

The chain employs TRBV27 and TRBJ1-2; TRBD1 matches 9 bases. Trimming removed 6 bases from V and 8 bases from J; junction bases left unmatched: 10. Germline V CDR1 and CDR2: MNHEY, SMNVEV (reference sequence). The CDR3 loop spans 14 amino acids. The CDR3 here is CASRGDREGDGYTF. Here the CDR3 DNA reads TGTGCCAGCAGGGGGGACAGGGAAGGGGACGGCTACACCTTC.

The V gene is TRBV28, the J gene TRBJ2-1; TRBD2 matches 13 bases. The trim removed 6 bases at V and 7 bases at J, leaving 3 bases unmatched. The germline V gene has CDR1 MDHEN and CDR2 SYDVKM. This CDR3 contains 14 residues. CDR3 loop: CASRLAGGRNEQFF. In nucleotides, the CDR3 is TGTGCCAGCAGACTAGCGGGAGGGAGGAATGAGCAGTTCTTC.

The chain couples TRBV5-1 to TRBJ2-7; D may be TRBD1 (6 bases). The CDR3 extends over 15 amino acids. Germline CDR1 reads SGHRS; CDR2 reads YFSETQ. The ends were cut back, 4 bases at V and 4 bases at J, with 18 bases in the middle. In nucleotides, the CDR3 is TGCGCCAGCAGCCCTACTTTGGACAGTGGGTACGAGCAGTACTTC. This gives the protein CASSPTLDSGYEQYF.

Concerning this clone itself: Other DNA sequences in this sample translate to the same CDR3. This chain connects TRBV5-8 to TRBJ2-6; TRBD2 might be the D (5 bases). Germline CDR1 and CDR2: SGHTS and YDEGEE. This CDR3 contains 16 residues. The V gene lost 0 bases and the J gene lost 2 bases, with 9 bases spanning the gap. The CDR3 region is CASSLETGTGANVLTF. In DNA form, the CDR3 reads TGTGCCAGCAGCTTGGAAACGGGAACTGGGGCCAACGTCCTGACTTTC.

The V gene is TRBV5-5, the J gene TRBJ2-7; D call uncertain. Trimming took 3 bases from V and 2 from J, leaving 3 bases between them. Germline lookup yields CDR1 SGHKS and CDR2 YYEKEE (reference sequence). The CDR3 is made up of 11 amino acids. CDR3 sequence (DNA): TGTGCCAGCAGCTCCACCTACGAGCAGTACTTC. It encodes CASSSTYEQYF.

This chain uses TRBV28 with TRBJ1-2; TRBD1 agrees at 8 bases. CDR3 size: 14 residues. V was clipped by 6 bases and J by 0 bases; unmatched bases: 3. Germline CDR1 MDHEN, CDR2 SYDVKM. Written as DNA, the CDR3 is TGTGCCAGCAGGGGGACAGGCTCTAACTATGGCTACACCTTC. Protein sequence: CASRGTGSNYGYTF.

The chain uses TRBV5-4 and TRBJ2-5, with 11 bases that match TRBD2. The CDR3 is made up of 15 amino acids. Trimming took 5 bases from V and 1 from J; bases not matched to a gene: 4. CDR1 is SGHNT, CDR2 YYREEE, per germline (reference sequence). The CDR3 region has the DNA TGTGCCAGCAGGTTACTAGCGGGAGCCCAAGAGACCCAGTACTTC. Amino acids: CASRLLAGAQETQYF.

The V call is TRBV30, the J call TRBJ1-5, with 9 bases that match TRBD1. Germline values: CDR1 GTSNPN, CDR2 SVGIG (reference sequence). Trimming took 5 bases from V and 7 from J; bases not matched to a gene: 6. The CDR3 sequence is 13 residues long. The CDR3 protein is CAWGTGSKQPQHF. The DNA for the CDR3 is TGTGCCTGGGGGACAGGGTCAAAACAGCCCCAGCATTTT.

This chain links TRBV7-9 with TRBJ2-3; 8 bases are shared with TRBD2. V gave up 5 bases and J gave up 1 base; unmatched junction bases: 5. The CDR3 loop spans 15 amino acids. CDR1 is SEHNR and CDR2 is FQNEAQ in the germline V gene (reference sequence). CDR3 amino acids: CASSKSGSGTDTQYF. CDR3 DNA sequence: TGTGCCAGCAGCAAAAGCGGGAGTGGCACAGATACGCAGTATTTT.

This rearrangement joins TRBV5-6 to TRBJ2-7; maybe TRBD2 (6 bases). V dropped 7 bases and J dropped 4 bases, with 18 bases sitting between them. This CDR3 has 14 amino acids. Germline assignment: CDR1 SGHDT and CDR2 YYEEEE. CDR3 loop: CASLGTSGVYEQYF. The CDR3 coding sequence is TGTGCCAGCTTGGGGACTTCCGGGGTGTACGAGCAGTACTTC.

The V call is TRBV30, the J call TRBJ2-1; TRBD2 aligns across 12 bases. CDR1 and CDR2 from the germline V gene are GTSNPN and SVGIG (reference sequence). The CDR3 sequence is 14 residues long. V trimming: 2 bases; J trimming: 10 bases; junction bases outside the gene matches: 6. CDR3: CAWSRRLAGEEQFF. Written as DNA, the CDR3 is TGTGCCTGGAGTAGGAGACTAGCGGGGGAGGAGCAGTTCTTC.

This clone was detected once. V and J are TRBV6-5 and TRBJ2-5; D is perhaps TRBD1 (6 bases). Germline V gives CDR1 MNHEY, CDR2 SVGAGI. The CDR3 loop spans 15 amino acids. The ends were cut back, 2 bases at V and 4 bases at J, with 14 bases in the middle. CDR3 sequence reads: CASSYAVPGVETQYF. The CDR3 DNA follows: TGTGCCAGCAGTTACGCAGTCCCAGGGGTAGAGACCCAGTACTTC.

The CDR3 DNA sequence: TGTGCCACCAGCAGCAGGCGTGGACAGAACACTGAAGCTTTCTTT. Translation: CATSSRRGQNTEAFF. This chain uses TRBV15 with TRBJ1-1, with TRBD1 as a possible D gene (5 bases). CDR1 and CDR2 (germline): LNHNV, YYDKDF (reference sequence). CDR3 length equals 15 residues. V dropped 3 bases and J dropped 1 base, with 12 bases sitting between them.